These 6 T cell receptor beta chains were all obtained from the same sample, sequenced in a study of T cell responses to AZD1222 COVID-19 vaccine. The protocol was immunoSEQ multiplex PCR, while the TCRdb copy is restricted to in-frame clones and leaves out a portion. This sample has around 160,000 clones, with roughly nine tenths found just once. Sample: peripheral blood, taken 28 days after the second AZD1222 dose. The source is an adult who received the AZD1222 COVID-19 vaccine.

As DNA, the CDR3 is TGTGCCAGCAGTCCATCACCGTGGAGCACTAATGAAAAACTGTTTTTT. Translation: CASSPSPWSTNEKLFF. The V call is TRBV6-6, the J call TRBJ1-4; D is unresolved. This CDR3 has 16 residues. The V gene's germline CDR1 is MNHNY and CDR2 SVGAGI (reference sequence). V dropped 5 bases and J dropped 2 bases, with 15 bases sitting between them.

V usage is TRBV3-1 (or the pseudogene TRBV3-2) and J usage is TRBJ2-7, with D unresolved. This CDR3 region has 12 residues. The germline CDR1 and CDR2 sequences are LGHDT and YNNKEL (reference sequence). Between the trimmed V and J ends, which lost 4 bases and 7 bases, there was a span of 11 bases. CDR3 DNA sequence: TGTGCCAGCAGCCCCAGGCCGCAAGAGCAGTACTTC. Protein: CASSPRPQEQYF.

The CDR3 DNA sequence: TGTGCCACCGGGTCGGGACTCGAGCAGTACTTC. Its translation is CATGSGLEQYF. The chain is built from TRBV6-5 and TRBJ2-7; D may be TRBD2 (6 bases). Germline loops: CDR1 MNHEY, CDR2 SVGAGI. V was clipped by 10 bases and J by 6 bases, with 13 bases between them. This CDR3 region has 11 residues.

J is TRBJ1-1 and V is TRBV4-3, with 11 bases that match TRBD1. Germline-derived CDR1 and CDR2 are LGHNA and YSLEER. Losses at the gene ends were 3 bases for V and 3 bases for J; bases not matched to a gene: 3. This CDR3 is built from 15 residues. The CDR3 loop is CASSQDRGLDTEAFF. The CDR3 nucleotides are TGCGCCAGCAGCCAGGACAGGGGGCTCGACACTGAAGCTTTCTTT.

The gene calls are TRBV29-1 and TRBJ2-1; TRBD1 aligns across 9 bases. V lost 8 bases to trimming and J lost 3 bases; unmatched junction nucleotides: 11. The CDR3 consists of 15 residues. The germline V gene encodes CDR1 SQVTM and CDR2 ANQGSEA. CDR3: CSSGLGQGHYNEQFF. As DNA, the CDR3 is TGCAGCTCTGGTCTGGGACAGGGTCACTACAATGAGCAGTTCTTC.

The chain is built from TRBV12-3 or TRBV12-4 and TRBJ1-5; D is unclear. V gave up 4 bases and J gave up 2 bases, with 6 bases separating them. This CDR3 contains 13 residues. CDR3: CASSYSRNQPQHF. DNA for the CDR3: TGTGCCAGCAGTTACTCTCGCAATCAGCCCCAGCATTTT.